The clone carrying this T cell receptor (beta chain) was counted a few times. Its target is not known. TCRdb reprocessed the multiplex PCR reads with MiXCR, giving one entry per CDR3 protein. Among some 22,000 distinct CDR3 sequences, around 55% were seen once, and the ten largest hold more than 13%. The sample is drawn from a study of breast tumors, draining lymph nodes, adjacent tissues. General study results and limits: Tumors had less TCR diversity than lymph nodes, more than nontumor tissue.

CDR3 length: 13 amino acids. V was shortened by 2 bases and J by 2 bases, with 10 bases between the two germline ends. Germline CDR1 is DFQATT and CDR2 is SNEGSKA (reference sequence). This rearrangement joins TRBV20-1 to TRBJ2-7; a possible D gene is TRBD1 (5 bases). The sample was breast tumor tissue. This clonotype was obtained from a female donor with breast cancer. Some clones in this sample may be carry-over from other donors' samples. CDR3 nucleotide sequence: TGCAGTGCTAGACAGGGTAATGCCTACGAGCAGTACTTC. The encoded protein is CSARQGNAYEQYF.